This T cell receptor (beta chain) was recorded in a study of beta chain features in type 1 diabetes. Regarding the study as a whole: A greater similarity of naive, central memory and Treg TCRB repertoires was seen among patients than among healthy donors. All four CD4+ subsets from Type 1 diabetes patients carried moderately but significantly shorter TCRB CDR3s. Equally in patients and controls, PCR might preferentially amplify shorter templates.

A note on this clone: Its antigen is still unknown.

Sequenced material consisted of expressed TCRB transcripts (all of the isolated RNA was reverse transcribed). Naive, central memory and regulatory T cell samples averaged roughly 3.6 million reads. The repertoire was sequenced with immunoSEQ multiplex PCR; TCRdb's copy has only in-frame clones and lacks some. The data show approximately 600,000 clones, about an eighth seen once. The CDR3 has 15 residues. V was cut by 4 bases and J by 4 bases, with 17 bases left in between. Germline values: CDR1 SGDLS, CDR2 YYNGEE. The chain carries TRBV9 and TRBJ2-5; D perhaps matches TRBD1 (5 bases). The clonotype was recovered from a man aged 25-40 years with type 1 diabetes. Sequences were obtained from naive CD4+ T cells from blood. CDR3 protein: CASSLGTGRAETQYF. The CDR3 region has the DNA TGTGCCAGCAGCTTGGGCACAGGACGGGCAGAGACCCAGTACTTC.